This T cell receptor beta chain was profiled in a study of shared clonotypes between healthy human individuals (dated by TCRdb to 2020 to 2021). Some background on the complete study: The cohort comprised a couple of women and a few men aged 18 to 49 years. To estimate repertoire size and how much clonotype sharing occurs between individuals, the study deeply sequenced the blood TCR repertoires of five healthy adults. Between about 0.94 and 8.9 billion PBMCs per donor were obtained by leukapheresis. Different laboratories and diverse techniques were used to prepare libraries and sequence TCR repertoires, to increase sequencing depth and limit assay-specific biases. General study outcomes and caveats: Because the study included a small number of donors, the genetic and exposure-history diversity represented was limited. Only blood was sampled, and tissue TCR repertoires likely differ from those in blood. Pairwise subsampling indicated that sequencing depth was expected to affect the degree of clonotype sharing among donors.

V lost 10 bases and J lost 0 bases; the stretch between them is 13 bases long. The cysteine opens and the phenylalanine closes a CDR3 of 13 amino acids. Only the CDR3 DNA stays, 39 bases, in frame from base 1. CDR1 and CDR2, per the germline V gene, are MDHEN and SYDVKM. As regards this clone: What antigen it recognizes has not been identified. Base qualities are not provided; no much larger clone lies one nucleotide away.

Healthy HIV-negative adults with no recently reported acute infections or vaccinations were included as donors. Only Caucasian adults living in Nashville, Tennessee, USA were represented among the donors. In the unsorted samples, around 81 million PBMCs were counted, and genomic DNA was extracted using the QIAamp DNA Blood Mini kit. Blood was collected by leukapheresis, and PBMCs were isolated by Ficoll-Histopaque density gradient centrifugation and then cryopreserved in liquid nitrogen vapor phase. Using the deep immunoSEQ assay, multiplex PCR amplified TCR CDR3 regions from genomic DNA. For each cell subset, the extracted genomic DNA was distributed evenly across all wells of several immunoSEQ 96-well plates, and each plate served as one replicate. For unsorted PBMC, 300 ng genomic DNA, equal to around 30,000 T cell genomes, was loaded into each replicate PCR. Unsorted PBMC genomic DNA was sequenced across ten immunoSEQ deep assay plates. The purified libraries were quantified using a Qubit 3.0 fluorometer, sized with a Bioanalyzer 2100, and then quantified again using the KAPA Library Quantification kit. Every immunoSEQ 96-well plate was sequenced on a separate single-read 150-cycle Illumina NextSeq 550 flow cell. The study's own analysis went as follows. The immunoSEQ output contained only junctional sequences without quality scores, so filtering could not match that applied to full-length reads. To assign V/J genes and CDR3, sequences were annotated against IMGT germline references using PyIR, a Python wrapper for IgBLAST v1.9. Reads were filtered out if the reads had weak V/J assignments (E-value above 1e-6), no CDR3, stop codons, out-of-frame junctions, or ambiguous translated residues. V3J clonotypes were defined by identical inferred V gene, J gene, and CDR3 amino acid sequence. Percentage overlap between repertoires was computed as shared unique clonotypes divided by the size of the smaller repertoire. RTK rarefaction, the Chao1 estimator, and Recon v2.1 estimates of unobserved clonotypes were used to assess repertoire richness. TCRdb stores this immuneACCESS table with in-frame sequences only. Part of the clones is absent; in the studies checked, under half of the shortfall reflects unresolved V genes, and no reason is known for the rest. V and J calls and clone size are as listed in that table; D and trimming were resolved from the DNA. A total of under 600,000 clones appear in this sample, roughly 79% of them only once. The top ten clonotypes cover 12% of the sample.

Sequenced input: PBMCs. The receptor comes from a woman aged 35 to 49 in good health. Some clones in this sample may be carry-over from other donors' samples. The rearranged segments are TRBV28 and TRBJ2-7, with the D call perhaps TRBD1 or TRBD2, as 5 bases match in each case. The nucleotide sequence is TGTGCCACCACCGGGACGAGCTCCTACGAGCAGTACTTC. The resulting protein is CATTGTSSYEQYF. Reference TRBV28 and TRBJ2-7 genes cover what lies past the CDR3, so the full variable domain is DVKVTQSSRYLVKRTGEKVFLECVQDMDHENMFWYRQDPGLGLRLIYFSYDVKMKEKGDIPEGYSVSREKKERFSLILESASTNQTSMYLCATTGTSSYEQYFGPGTRLTVT.